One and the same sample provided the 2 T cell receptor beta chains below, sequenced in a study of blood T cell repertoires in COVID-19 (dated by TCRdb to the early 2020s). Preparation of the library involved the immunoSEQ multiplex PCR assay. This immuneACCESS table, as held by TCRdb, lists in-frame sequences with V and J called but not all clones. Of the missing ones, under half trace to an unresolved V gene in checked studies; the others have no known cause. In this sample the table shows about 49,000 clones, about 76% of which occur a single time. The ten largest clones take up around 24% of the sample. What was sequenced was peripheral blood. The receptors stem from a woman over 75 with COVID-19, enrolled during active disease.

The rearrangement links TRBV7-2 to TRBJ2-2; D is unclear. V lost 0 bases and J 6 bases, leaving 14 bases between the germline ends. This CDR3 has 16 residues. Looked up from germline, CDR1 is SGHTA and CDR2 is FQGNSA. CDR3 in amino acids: CASSLAFYQVPGELFF. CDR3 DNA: TGTGCCAGCAGCTTAGCTTTCTATCAAGTCCCCGGGGAGCTGTTTTTT. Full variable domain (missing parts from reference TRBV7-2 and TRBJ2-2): GAGVSQSPSNKVTEKGKDVELRCDPISGHTALYWYRQSLGQGLEFLIYFQGNSAPDKSGLPSDRFSAERTGGSVSTLTIQRTQQEDSAVYLCASSLAFYQVPGELFFGEGSRLTVL.

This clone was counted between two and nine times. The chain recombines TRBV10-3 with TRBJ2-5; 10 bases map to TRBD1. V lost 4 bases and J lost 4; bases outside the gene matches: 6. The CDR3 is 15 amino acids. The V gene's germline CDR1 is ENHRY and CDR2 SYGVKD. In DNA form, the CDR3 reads TGTGCCATCAGTGCTGGGACAGGGGAGATAGAGACCCAGTACTTC. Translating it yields CAISAGTGEIETQYF.